This TCR beta chain was sequenced for a study of OX40 agonist ivuxolimab in advanced cancers. Whole-study context: Hepatocellular carcinoma, melanoma, renal cell or head and neck cancer occurred in dose-escalation patients.

TCRdb's table, derived via immunoSEQ multiplex PCR, lists solely in-frame clones and lacks some. This table holds approximately 35,000 clones, under 85% found once. The V end lost 2 bases, the J end lost 1 base, and 12 bases lay between the germline ends. The CDR3 covers 15 residues. From germline, CDR1 is KGHSH and CDR2 LQKENI. This TCR was sampled from an adult with an advanced solid tumor such as melanoma, head and neck, liver or kidney cancer. The chain joins TRBV18 to TRBJ2-7; perhaps TRBD1 as D (5 bases). Source: CD4+ or CD8+ T cells sorted from blood, taken in a trial of the OX40 agonist ivuxolimab. CDR3 nucleotides: TGTGCCAGCTCACCAACCCAACAGGTTTCCTACGAGCAGTACTTC. It translates to CASSPTQQVSYEQYF.